Included here is one T cell receptor beta chain sequence, with context. The sample is drawn from a study of blood T cell repertoires in COVID-19. Germline CDR1 is LGHDT and CDR2 is YNNKEL (reference sequence). The V gene end was trimmed by 4 bases and the J gene end by 3 bases; junction bases not matched to a gene: 1. The CDR3 sequence is 13 residues long. TCRdb's copy holds only in-frame clones and misses some; the assay was immunoSEQ multiplex PCR. Found here are under 150,000 clones, 65% to 85% of them singletons; the top ten hold approximately 2%. The chain has TRBV3-1 (or the pseudogene TRBV3-2) and TRBJ2-7; 9 bases are shared with TRBD1. What was sequenced was peripheral blood. This sequence was found in a man between 65 and 79 years old with acute or convalescent COVID-19. The CDR3 nucleotides read TGTGCCAGCAGCCCGGGACAGGGCTACGAGCAGTACTTC. It is translated as CASSPGQGYEQYF.